This TCR beta chain was profiled in a study of T cells in Graves' hyperthyroidism and ophthalmopathy. General study findings and limits: The model forecast ophthalmopathy, anticipating it by a median 6.5 months before onset.

This clonotype has at least ten counts. Antigen unknown. Germline CDR1 reads LGHDT; CDR2 reads YNNKEL (reference sequence). V was clipped by 6 bases and J by 3 bases, with 11 bases between them. This CDR3 is 13 amino acids long. TCR beta CDR3 sequences were amplified from RNA transcripts. A first-round RT-PCR of the TCR CDR3 used the HTBI primer set. TCRdb processed the multiplex PCR reads anew with MiXCR; each CDR3 protein has one entry. The repertoire holds roughly 98,000 distinct CDR3 sequences, with roughly 40% as singletons. This TCR was sampled from a woman aged 25 to 45 with Graves' hyperthyroidism. Sequenced input: peripheral blood or thyroid tissue (not recorded which). The chain has TRBV3-1 and TRBJ1-2; no definite D call. The CDR3 DNA follows: TGTGCCAGCAGTTCACGGCGGTACTATGGCTACACCTTC. Its protein is CASSSRRYYGYTF.